The 25 T cell receptor beta chains presented below share a single source sample, sequenced in a study of T cell repertoires in ileal Crohn's disease. The assay was immunoSEQ multiplex PCR, and TCRdb's table has in-frame clones only and misses some. The table shows 2,000 to 2,500 clones, with roughly nine tenths occurring only once. The sequencing sample was made of ileal tissue. All receptors derive from an adult with Crohn's disease.

This rearrangement joins TRBV6-5 to TRBJ1-3; D is possibly TRBD1 (5 bases). Germline V gene data show CDR1 as MNHEY and CDR2 as SVGAGI. Trimming took off 6 bases at V and 2 bases at J, with 11 bases between the two ends. The CDR3 contains 14 residues. This CDR3 reads CASSPNRPGNTIYF. The CDR3 DNA follows: TGTGCCAGCAGCCCCAACAGGCCTGGAAACACCATATATTTT.

This rearrangement joins TRBV4-3 to TRBJ2-3, with D maybe TRBD2 (5 bases). The germline gives CDR1 LGHNA, CDR2 YSLEER. The ends were cut back, 4 bases at V and 0 bases at J, with 14 bases in the middle. This CDR3 contains 16 residues. The CDR3 region has the DNA TGCGCCAGCAGCCTCGATGCTAGGGAGAGCACAGATACGCAGTATTTT. Encoded protein: CASSLDARESTDTQYF.

This sequence joins TRBV13 and TRBJ2-5; tentative D call: TRBD1 (6 bases). The CDR3 is 13 residues long. CDR1 PRHDT and CDR2 FYEKMQ come from the germline V gene (reference sequence). V was pared by 4 bases and J by 3 bases, with 9 bases between. The CDR3 nucleotides read TGTGCCAGCAGCTACAACAGGGAAGAGACCCAGTACTTC. Translated: CASSYNREETQYF.

The chain carries TRBV11-3 and TRBJ1-5; D is possibly TRBD1 (6 bases). CDR1 SGHNT and CDR2 YENEEA come from the germline V gene. The CDR3 spans 19 residues. V was trimmed by 1 base and J by 4 bases, leaving 23 bases between them. As DNA, the CDR3 is TGTGCCAGCAGCTTAGTCGCCCCGGCTGGGGGGGCATTGAATCAGCCCCAGCATTTT. It is translated as CASSLVAPAGGALNQPQHF.

The chain uses TRBV5-5 and TRBJ1-6, with D maybe TRBD1 (5 bases). The V end was cut by 0 bases, the J end by 7 bases, with 14 bases between. The germline CDR1 and CDR2 sequences are SGHKS and YYEKEE (reference sequence). The CDR3 totals 16 residues. Here the CDR3 reads CASSLAGGADNSPLHF. The CDR3, as DNA: TGTGCCAGCAGCTTGGCGGGAGGGGCGGACAATTCACCCCTCCACTTT.

The CDR3 is CASSRDRYQETQYF. The CDR3 nucleotides read TGTGCCAGCAGCCGGGACAGGTACCAAGAGACCCAGTACTTC. The chain employs TRBV6-5 and TRBJ2-5, with 8 bases that match TRBD1. CDR1 is MNHEY and CDR2 is SVGAGI in the germline V gene. Trimming took 6 bases from V and 0 from J; bases not matched to a gene: 3. This CDR3 region has 14 residues.

This chain links TRBV4-3 with TRBJ2-3, with TRBD2 identical over 13 bases. With 0 bases clipped from V and 0 bases from J, the junction kept 12 bases outside the gene matches. From germline, CDR1 is LGHNA and CDR2 YSLEER. The CDR3 has 21 amino acids. The CDR3 DNA reads as TGCGCCAGCAGCCAAGACCCTCCCACTAGCGGGGGGGGCGCTAGCACAGATACGCAGTATTTT. Protein: CASSQDPPTSGGGASTDTQYF.

The V and J genes are TRBV9 and TRBJ2-5; 8 bases are a match to TRBD2. The DNA end favors TRBJ2-7, so the J call may be wrong. CDR3 size: 17 residues. Germline CDR1 reads SGDLS; CDR2 reads YYNGEE. CDR3 DNA: TGTGCCAGCAGCGCCACCCCTGGGGCGGGGGGCTCCTACGAGCAGTACTTC. Translation: CASSATPGAGGSYEQYF.

The chain combines TRBV4-2 with TRBJ1-5; TRBD1 matches at 7 bases. The V and J ends lost 1 base and 4 bases, in that order; junction bases with no gene match: 10. The CDR3 is 17 amino acids. CDR1 and CDR2 from the germline V gene are LGHNA and YNFKEQ. CDR3 residues: CASSQGFNRGGNQPQHF. The CDR3 coding sequence is TGTGCCAGCAGCCAAGGATTTAACAGGGGTGGGAATCAGCCCCAGCATTTT.

The genes are TRBV30 and TRBJ2-7, with 9 bases that match TRBD1. In germline, CDR1 is GTSNPN, CDR2 SVGIG (reference sequence). V shed 3 bases and J 5 bases; nucleotides not matched to a gene: 8. This CDR3 contains 14 residues. In DNA form, the CDR3 reads TGTGCCTGGAGGGGAGCGGGACAGGGCCACGAGCAGTACTTC. Its protein product is CAWRGAGQGHEQYF.

V is TRBV5-4 and J is TRBJ2-1, with 11 bases lining up with TRBD2. This CDR3 contains 13 residues. With 0 bases clipped from V and 15 bases from J, the junction kept 5 bases outside the gene matches. Germline CDR1 reads SGHNT; CDR2 reads YYREEE (reference sequence). The CDR3 sequence: CASSLGLAGPRFF. Written as DNA, the CDR3 is TGTGCCAGCAGCTTGGGACTAGCGGGGCCCCGGTTCTTC. Using reference TRBV5-4 and TRBJ2-1 for the parts outside the CDR3, the full variable domain is ETGVTQSPTHLIKTRGQQVTLRCSSQSGHNTVSWYQQALGQGPQFIFQYYREEENGRGNFPPRFSGLQFPNYSSELNVNALELDDSALYLCASSLGLAGPRFFGPGTRLTVL.

V gene TRBV6-1 combines with J gene TRBJ2-3, with unresolved D. Trimming removed 6 bases from V and 2 bases from J, with 12 bases in between. Germline V CDR1 and CDR2: MNHNS, SASEGT. The CDR3 length is 14 residues. CDR3 region: CASRVTPVTDTQYF. The CDR3, as DNA: TGTGCCAGCAGGGTGACACCTGTCACAGATACGCAGTATTTT.

This clone was recorded a few times. This sequence joins TRBV6-4 and TRBJ2-2; 9 bases align to TRBD1. CDR3 length equals 14 residues. The V segment lost 8 bases and the J segment 4 bases; nucleotides outside the gene matches: 5. Germline CDR1 reads MRHNA; CDR2 reads SNTAGT. In nucleotides, the CDR3 is TGTGCCAGCCGGACAGGGGAGGGCACCGGGGAGCTGTTTTTT. Its translation is CASRTGEGTGELFF.

The chain has TRBV19 and TRBJ2-5; 7 bases match TRBD2. The CDR3 extends over 13 amino acids. V was pared by 3 bases and J by 5 bases, with 3 bases of the junction left unmatched. CDR1 is LNHDA and CDR2 is SQIVND in the germline V gene (reference sequence). CDR3 sequence (DNA): TGTGCCAGTAGTATCCAGGGAGGGGAGACCCAGTACTTC. This codes for CASSIQGGETQYF.

V is TRBV5-8 and J is TRBJ2-7, with 8 bases fitting TRBD1. The ends lost 4 bases at V and 7 bases at J; junction bases unmatched: 13. The CDR3 sequence is 15 residues long. CDR1 and CDR2 (germline): SGHTS, YDEGEE. CDR3 loop: CASSRNPGQAGEQYF. In nucleotides, the CDR3 is TGTGCCAGCAGCAGAAATCCGGGACAGGCTGGTGAGCAGTACTTC.

This clone was seen a single time. V and J are TRBV19 and TRBJ2-7; D ambiguous. The CDR3 runs 14 residues. CDR1 is LNHDA and CDR2 is SQIVND in the germline V gene (reference sequence). V was pared by 3 bases and J by 0 bases, with 9 bases between. The CDR3 nucleotides read TGTGCCAGTAGTATTTCACAGAGCTCCTACGAGCAGTACTTC. It yields the protein CASSISQSSYEQYF.

The chain carries TRBV30 and TRBJ2-3; 7 nucleotides agree with TRBD2. V lost 4 bases to trimming and J lost 0 bases; unmatched junction nucleotides: 4. Germline V gene lookup returns CDR1 GTSNPN and CDR2 SVGIG (reference sequence). This CDR3 has 14 amino acids. The CDR3 DNA follows: TGTGCCTGGATATGGCGGGAGAGCACAGATACGCAGTATTTT. Translation: CAWIWRESTDTQYF.

The chain recombines TRBV19 with TRBJ1-4; D possibly corresponds to TRBD1 (5 bases). The V end lost 7 bases, the J end lost 2 bases, and 17 bases lay between the germline ends. This CDR3 contains 16 residues. Germline V gene data show CDR1 as LNHDA and CDR2 as SQIVND (reference sequence). Written as DNA, the CDR3 is TGTGCCAGTACGATGGGGGGTTGGATGACTAATGAAAAACTGTTTTTT. Its protein product is CASTMGGWMTNEKLFF.

The rearrangement joins TRBV11-3 to TRBJ1-1; D perhaps matches TRBD1 (6 bases). Trimming left V 5 bases short and J 1 base short, with 8 bases between. Germline V CDR1 and CDR2: SGHNT, YENEEA. This CDR3 spans 13 amino acids. The CDR3 here is CASSRGQNTEAFF. In DNA form, the CDR3 reads TGTGCCAGCAGCCGGGGACAGAACACTGAAGCTTTCTTT.

V is TRBV6-1 and J is TRBJ2-6; TRBD2 matches 8 bases. Germline lookup yields CDR1 MNHNS and CDR2 SASEGT. The J segment lost 0 bases and the V segment lost 1 base, leaving 5 bases of the junction unmatched. The CDR3 covers 18 residues. In DNA form, the CDR3 reads TGTGCCAGCAGTGAAGAGGCGGGGGGTCACTCTGGGGCCAACGTCCTGACTTTC. The encoded protein is CASSEEAGGHSGANVLTF.

J is TRBJ2-2 and V is TRBV19; TRBD1 aligns across 9 bases. The CDR3 extends over 14 amino acids. CDR1 is LNHDA, CDR2 SQIVND, per germline (reference sequence). V dropped 9 bases and J dropped 5; count of bases not matched to a gene: 7. The CDR3 DNA reads as TGTGCCAGCCGTGACAGGGGGTCGACCGGGGAGCTGTTTTTT. Translating it yields CASRDRGSTGELFF.

Here the CDR3 reads CASSDHPSGAEQYF. The CDR3 DNA follows: TGTGCCAGCAGTGACCACCCTTCAGGGGCCGAGCAGTACTTC. The chain uses TRBV27 and TRBJ2-7; TRBD1 might be the D (6 bases). Trimming removed 5 bases at V and 6 bases at J, with 17 bases between. This CDR3 region has 14 residues. CDR1 is MNHEY and CDR2 is SMNVEV in the germline V gene (reference sequence).

V gene TRBV5-1 combines with J gene TRBJ2-1; 12 bases map to TRBD2. Germline-derived CDR1 and CDR2 are SGHRS and YFSETQ. This CDR3 spans 16 amino acids. After removal of 5 bases from V and 7 bases from J, the junction contained 10 bases not matched to a gene. In DNA form, the CDR3 reads TGCGCCAGCAGTACGATCGGACTAGCGGGGAGGAATGAGCAGTTCTTC. It encodes CASSTIGLAGRNEQFF.

The chain has TRBV19 and TRBJ1-3; D is ambiguous. The CDR3 is 12 amino acids. V lost 5 bases and J lost 4, with 6 bases in between. Germline CDR1 is LNHDA and CDR2 is SQIVND (reference sequence). This CDR3 reads CASSFRGNTIYF. CDR3 coding DNA: TGTGCCAGTAGTTTCAGGGGAAACACCATATATTTT.

The chain combines TRBV9 with TRBJ2-1; tentatively, D is TRBD2 (5 bases). The CDR3 length is 16 residues. Trimming shortened V by 3 bases and J by 7 bases, and 20 bases separated the two germline ends. Per germline, CDR1 SGDLS and CDR2 YYNGEE. CDR3 in DNA: TGTGCCAGCAGCGACCGTCGCCCCGCAAGAGGGAATGAGCAGTTCTTC. This sequence encodes CASSDRRPARGNEQFF.